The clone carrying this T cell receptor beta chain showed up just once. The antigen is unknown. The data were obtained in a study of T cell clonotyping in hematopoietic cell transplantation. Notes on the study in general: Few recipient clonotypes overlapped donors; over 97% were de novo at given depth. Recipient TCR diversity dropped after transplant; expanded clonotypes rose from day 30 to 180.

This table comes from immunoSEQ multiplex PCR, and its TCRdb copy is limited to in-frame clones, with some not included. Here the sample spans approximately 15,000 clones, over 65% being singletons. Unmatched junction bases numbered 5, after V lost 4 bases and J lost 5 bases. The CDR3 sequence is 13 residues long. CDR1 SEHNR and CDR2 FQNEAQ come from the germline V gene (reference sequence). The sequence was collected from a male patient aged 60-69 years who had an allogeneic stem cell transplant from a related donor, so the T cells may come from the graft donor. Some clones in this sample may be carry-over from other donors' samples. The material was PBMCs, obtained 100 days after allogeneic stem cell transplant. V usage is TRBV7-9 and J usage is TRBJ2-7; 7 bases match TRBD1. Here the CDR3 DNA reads TGTGCCAGCAGCTGGGGGCAGGGGGACGAGCAGTACTTC. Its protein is CASSWGQGDEQYF.